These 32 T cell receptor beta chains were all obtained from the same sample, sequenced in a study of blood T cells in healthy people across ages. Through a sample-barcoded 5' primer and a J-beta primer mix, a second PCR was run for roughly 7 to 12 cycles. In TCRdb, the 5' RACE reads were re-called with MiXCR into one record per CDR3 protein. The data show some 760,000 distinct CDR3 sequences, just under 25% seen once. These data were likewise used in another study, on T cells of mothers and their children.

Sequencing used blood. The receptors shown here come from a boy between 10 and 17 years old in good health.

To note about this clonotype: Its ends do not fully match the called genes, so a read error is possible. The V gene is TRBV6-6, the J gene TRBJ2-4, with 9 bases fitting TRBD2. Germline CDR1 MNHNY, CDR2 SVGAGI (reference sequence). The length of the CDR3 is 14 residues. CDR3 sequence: CASSKTSGIDIRYF. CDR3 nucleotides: TGTGCCAGCAGTAAGACTAGCGGTATTGACATTCGGTACTTC.

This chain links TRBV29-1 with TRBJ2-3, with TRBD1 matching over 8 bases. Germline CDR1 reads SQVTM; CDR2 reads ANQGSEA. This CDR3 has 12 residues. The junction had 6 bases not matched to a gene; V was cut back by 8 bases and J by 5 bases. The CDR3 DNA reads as TGCAGCATTGGACAGGGACTAGATACGCAGTATTTT. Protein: CSIGQGLDTQYF.

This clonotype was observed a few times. The CDR3 is CASSLIGGHSTDTQYF. CDR3 nucleotides: TGTGCCAGCAGCTTAATCGGGGGACATAGCACAGATACGCAGTATTTT. The gene calls are TRBV7-3 and TRBJ2-3; D assignment may be TRBD1 or TRBD2 (6 bases each). Germline V gene data show CDR1 as SGHTA and CDR2 as FQGTGA. Trimming cost V 1 base and J 0 bases, with 11 bases left between them. The CDR3 totals 16 residues.

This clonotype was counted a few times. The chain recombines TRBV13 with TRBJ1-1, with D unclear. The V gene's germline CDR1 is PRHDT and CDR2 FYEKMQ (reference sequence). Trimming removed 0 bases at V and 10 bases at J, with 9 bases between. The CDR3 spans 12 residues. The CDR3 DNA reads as TGTGCCAGCAGCTTAGGGGCAGATATAGCTTTCTTT. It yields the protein CASSLGADIAFF.

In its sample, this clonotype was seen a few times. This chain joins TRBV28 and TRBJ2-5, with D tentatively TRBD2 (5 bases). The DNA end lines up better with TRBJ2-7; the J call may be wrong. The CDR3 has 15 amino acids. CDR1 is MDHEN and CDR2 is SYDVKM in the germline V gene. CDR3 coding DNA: TGTGCCAGCAGTTTAGCTCTTGGACTTGACTACGAGCAGTACTTC. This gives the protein CASSLALGLDYEQYF.

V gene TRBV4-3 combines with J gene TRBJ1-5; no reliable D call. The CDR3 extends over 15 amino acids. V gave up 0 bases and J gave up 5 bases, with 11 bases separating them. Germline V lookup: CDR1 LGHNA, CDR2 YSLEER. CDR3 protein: CASSQDPASDQPQHF. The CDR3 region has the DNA TGCGCCAGCAGCCAAGATCCGGCCTCCGATCAGCCCCAGCATTTT.

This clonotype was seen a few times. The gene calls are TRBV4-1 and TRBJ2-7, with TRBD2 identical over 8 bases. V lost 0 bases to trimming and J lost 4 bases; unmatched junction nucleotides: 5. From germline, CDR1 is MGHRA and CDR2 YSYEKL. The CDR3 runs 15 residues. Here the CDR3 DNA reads TGCGCCAGCAGCCAAGAACGACGGGGGGGGTACGAGCAGTACTTC. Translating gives CASSQERRGGYEQYF.

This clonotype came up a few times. The CDR3 protein is CASSWGRAPETQYF. The CDR3 nucleotides read TGTGCCAGCAGTTGGGGCAGGGCCCCAGAGACCCAGTACTTC. This chain links TRBV28 with TRBJ2-5; TRBD1 is a possible D gene (5 bases). V was pared by 4 bases and J by 4 bases, with 13 bases between. Germline V gene lookup returns CDR1 MDHEN and CDR2 SYDVKM. CDR3 length: 14 residues. Full variable domain (rest looked up from reference TRBV28 and TRBJ2-5): DVKVTQSSRYLVKRTGEKVFLECVQDMDHENMFWYRQDPGLGLRLIYFSYDVKMKEKGDIPEGYSVSREKKERFSLILESASTNQTSMYLCASSWGRAPETQYFGPGTRLLVL.

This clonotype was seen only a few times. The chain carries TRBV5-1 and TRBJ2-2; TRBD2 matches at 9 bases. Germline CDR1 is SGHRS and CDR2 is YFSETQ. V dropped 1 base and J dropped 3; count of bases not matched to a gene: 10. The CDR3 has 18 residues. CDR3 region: CASSLTRAGGLHTGELFF. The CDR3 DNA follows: TGCGCCAGCAGCTTGACACGAGCGGGAGGCCTCCACACCGGGGAGCTGTTTTTT.

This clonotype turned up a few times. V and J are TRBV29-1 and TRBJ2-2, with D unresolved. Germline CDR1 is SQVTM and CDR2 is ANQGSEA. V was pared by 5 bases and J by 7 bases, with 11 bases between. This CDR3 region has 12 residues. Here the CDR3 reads CSVRGSSGELFF. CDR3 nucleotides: TGCAGCGTTCGCGGTTCAAGCGGGGAGCTGTTTTTT.

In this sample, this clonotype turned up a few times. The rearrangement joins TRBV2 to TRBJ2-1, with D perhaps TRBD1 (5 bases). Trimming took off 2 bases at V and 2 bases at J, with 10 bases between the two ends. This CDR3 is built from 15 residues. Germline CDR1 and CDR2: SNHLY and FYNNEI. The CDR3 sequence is CASSEQGVPYNEQFF. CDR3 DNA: TGTGCCAGCAGTGAACAAGGGGTCCCCTACAATGAGCAGTTCTTC.

CDR3 sequence reads: CASSQTGTGRADEQFF. For the CDR3, the DNA is TGTGCCAGCAGCCAAACGGGGACAGGGAGGGCCGATGAGCAGTTCTTC. The chain recombines TRBV3-1 with TRBJ2-5; 9 nucleotides line up with TRBD1. The J call may be wrong; the DNA end is better matched by TRBJ2-1. Looked up from germline, CDR1 is LGHDT and CDR2 is YNNKEL (reference sequence). The CDR3 runs 16 residues.

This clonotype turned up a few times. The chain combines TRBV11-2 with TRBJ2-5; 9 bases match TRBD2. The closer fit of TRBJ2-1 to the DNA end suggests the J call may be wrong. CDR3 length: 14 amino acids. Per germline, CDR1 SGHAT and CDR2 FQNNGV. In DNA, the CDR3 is TGTGCCAGCACCCAGACTAGCGGTCCTGGGGAGCAGTTCTTC. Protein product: CASTQTSGPGEQFF.

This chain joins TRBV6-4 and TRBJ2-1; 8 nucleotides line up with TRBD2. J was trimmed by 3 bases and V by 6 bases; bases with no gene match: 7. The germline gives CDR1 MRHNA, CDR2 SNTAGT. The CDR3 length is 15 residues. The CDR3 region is CASSSRGGFYNEQFF. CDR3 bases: TGTGCCAGCAGCAGTCGGGGGGGCTTCTACAATGAGCAGTTCTTC.

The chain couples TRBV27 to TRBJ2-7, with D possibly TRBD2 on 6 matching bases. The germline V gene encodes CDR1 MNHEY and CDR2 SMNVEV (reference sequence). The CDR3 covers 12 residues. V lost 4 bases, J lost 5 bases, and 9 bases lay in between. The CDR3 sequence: CASSYGGDEQYF. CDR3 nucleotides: TGTGCCAGCAGTTACGGCGGGGACGAGCAGTACTTC.

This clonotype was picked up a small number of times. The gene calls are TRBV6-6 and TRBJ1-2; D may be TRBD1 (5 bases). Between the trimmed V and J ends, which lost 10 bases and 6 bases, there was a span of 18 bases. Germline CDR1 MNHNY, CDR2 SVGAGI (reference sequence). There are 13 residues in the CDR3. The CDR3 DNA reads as TGTGCCACAGGGCCTCTTTATTTGGATGGCTACACCTTC. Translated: CATGPLYLDGYTF.

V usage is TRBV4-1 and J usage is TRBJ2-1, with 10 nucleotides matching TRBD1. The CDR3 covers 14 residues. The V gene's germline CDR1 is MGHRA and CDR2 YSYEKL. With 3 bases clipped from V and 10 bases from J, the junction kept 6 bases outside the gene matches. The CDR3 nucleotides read TGCGCCAGCAGCCATCCGACAGGGGGCCCCGAGCAGTTCTTC. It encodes CASSHPTGGPEQFF.

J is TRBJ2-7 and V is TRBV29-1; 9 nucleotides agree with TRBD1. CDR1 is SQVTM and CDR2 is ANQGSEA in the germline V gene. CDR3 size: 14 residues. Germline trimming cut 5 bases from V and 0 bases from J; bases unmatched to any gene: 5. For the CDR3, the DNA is TGCAGCGTTTCTCGGACAGGGGCCTCCTACGAGCAGTACTTC. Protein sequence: CSVSRTGASYEQYF.

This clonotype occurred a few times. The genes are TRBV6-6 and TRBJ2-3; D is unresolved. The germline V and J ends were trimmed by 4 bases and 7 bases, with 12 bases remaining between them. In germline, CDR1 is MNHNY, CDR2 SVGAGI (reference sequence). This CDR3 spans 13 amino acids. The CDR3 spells CASSCPTTHTQYF. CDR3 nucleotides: TGTGCCAGCAGTTGCCCAACCACGCATACGCAGTATTTT.

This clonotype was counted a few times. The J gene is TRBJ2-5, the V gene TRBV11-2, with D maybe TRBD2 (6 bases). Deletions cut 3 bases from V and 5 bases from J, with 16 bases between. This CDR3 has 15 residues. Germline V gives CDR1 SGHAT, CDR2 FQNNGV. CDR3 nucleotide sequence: TGTGCCAGCAGCTTGGGTGCGGGGACCGGGGAGACCCAGTACTTC. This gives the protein CASSLGAGTGETQYF.

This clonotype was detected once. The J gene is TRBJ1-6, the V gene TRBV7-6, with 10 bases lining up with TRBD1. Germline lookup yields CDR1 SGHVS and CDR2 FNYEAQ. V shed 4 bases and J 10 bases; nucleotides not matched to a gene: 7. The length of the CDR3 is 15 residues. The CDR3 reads CASSSSGTGVSPLHF. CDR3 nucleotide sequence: TGTGCCAGCAGCTCGTCCGGGACAGGGGTGTCACCCCTCCACTTT.

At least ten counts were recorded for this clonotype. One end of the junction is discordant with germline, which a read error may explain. In DNA form, the CDR3 reads TGTGCCAGCAGCTTAGGGGAAGAGACCCAGTACTTC. Its translation: CASSLGEETQYF. This chain joins TRBV12-3 or TRBV12-4 and TRBJ2-5, with D possibly being TRBD1 (5 bases). The CDR3 contains 12 residues.

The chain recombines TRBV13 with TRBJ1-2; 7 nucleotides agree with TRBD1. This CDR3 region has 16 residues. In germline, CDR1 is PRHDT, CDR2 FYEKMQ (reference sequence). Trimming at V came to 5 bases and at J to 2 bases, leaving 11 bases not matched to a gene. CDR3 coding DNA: TGTGCCAGCAGCGGAGAGGATTCGGGACAGAACTATGGCTACACCTTC. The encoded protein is CASSGEDSGQNYGYTF.

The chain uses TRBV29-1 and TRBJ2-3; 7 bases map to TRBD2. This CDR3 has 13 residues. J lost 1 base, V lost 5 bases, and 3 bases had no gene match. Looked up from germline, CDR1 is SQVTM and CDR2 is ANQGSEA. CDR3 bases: TGCAGCGTTCTGGCGGGAGGCACAGATACGCAGTATTTT. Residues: CSVLAGGTDTQYF.

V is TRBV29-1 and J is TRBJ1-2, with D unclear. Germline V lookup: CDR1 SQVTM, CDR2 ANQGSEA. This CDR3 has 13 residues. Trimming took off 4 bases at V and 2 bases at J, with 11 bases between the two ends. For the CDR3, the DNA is TGCAGCGTTGCAGGCAGAACAAACTATGGCTACACCTTC. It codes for CSVAGRTNYGYTF.

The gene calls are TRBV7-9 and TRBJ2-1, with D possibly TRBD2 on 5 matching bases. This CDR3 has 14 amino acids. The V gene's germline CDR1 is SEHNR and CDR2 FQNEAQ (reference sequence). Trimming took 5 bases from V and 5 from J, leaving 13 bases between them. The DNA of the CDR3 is TGTGCCAGCAGCCTGGACTGGCCAAACAATGAGCAGTTCTTC. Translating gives CASSLDWPNNEQFF.

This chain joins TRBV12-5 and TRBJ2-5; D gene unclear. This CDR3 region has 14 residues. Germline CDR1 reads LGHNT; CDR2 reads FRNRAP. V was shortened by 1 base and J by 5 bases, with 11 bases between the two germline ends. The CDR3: CASGLAQMLETQYF. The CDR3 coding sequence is TGTGCTAGTGGTTTGGCCCAGATGTTGGAGACCCAGTACTTC.

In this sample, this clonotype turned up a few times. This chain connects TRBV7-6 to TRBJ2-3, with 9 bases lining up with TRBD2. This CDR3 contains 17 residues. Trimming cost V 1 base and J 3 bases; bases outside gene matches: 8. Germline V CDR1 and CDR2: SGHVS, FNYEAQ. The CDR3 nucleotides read TGTGCCAGCAGCTTAGTTTCGGCTAGCGGGGTGACAGATACGCAGTATTTT. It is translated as CASSLVSASGVTDTQYF.

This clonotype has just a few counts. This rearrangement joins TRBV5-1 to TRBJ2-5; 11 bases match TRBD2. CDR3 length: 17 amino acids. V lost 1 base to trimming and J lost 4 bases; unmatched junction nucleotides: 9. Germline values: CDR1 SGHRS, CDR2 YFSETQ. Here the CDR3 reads CASSLLTLAGAGETQYF. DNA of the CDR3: TGCGCCAGCAGCTTGTTAACACTAGCGGGGGCCGGAGAGACCCAGTACTTC.

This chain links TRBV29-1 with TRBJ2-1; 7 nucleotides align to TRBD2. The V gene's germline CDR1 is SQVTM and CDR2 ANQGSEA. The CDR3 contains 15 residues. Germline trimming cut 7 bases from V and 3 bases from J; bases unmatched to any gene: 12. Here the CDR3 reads CSGHGDYPVYNEQFF. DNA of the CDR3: TGCAGCGGGCATGGGGACTATCCTGTCTACAATGAGCAGTTCTTC.

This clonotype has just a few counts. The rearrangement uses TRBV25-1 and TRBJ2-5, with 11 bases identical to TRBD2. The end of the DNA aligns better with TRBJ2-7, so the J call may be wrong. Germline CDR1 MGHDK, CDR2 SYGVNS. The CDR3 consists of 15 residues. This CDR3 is CASSELAGGVDEQYF. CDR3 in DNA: TGTGCCAGCAGTGAACTAGCGGGAGGTGTCGACGAGCAGTACTTC.

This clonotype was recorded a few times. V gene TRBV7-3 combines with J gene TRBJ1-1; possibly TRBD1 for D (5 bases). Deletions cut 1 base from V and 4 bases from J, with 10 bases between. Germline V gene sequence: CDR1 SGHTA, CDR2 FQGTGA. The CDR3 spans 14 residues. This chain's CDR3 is CASSLNGGSTEAFF. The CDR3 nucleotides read TGTGCCAGCAGCTTAAATGGGGGATCCACTGAAGCTTTCTTT.